Below are 11 T cell receptor beta chains sequenced from a single sample in a study of blood T cell repertoires in COVID-19. Method: immunoSEQ multiplex PCR; TCRdb's copy keeps in-frame clones and lacks some. The table lists under 45,000 clones, 70% to 90% of them singletons, with roughly 5.2% in the top ten. Sequencing was carried out using peripheral blood. The source is a man aged 50 to 59 with active COVID-19.

This clone was observed a few times. The chain carries TRBV27 and TRBJ1-2; 9 bases fit TRBD1. CDR1 is MNHEY, CDR2 SMNVEV, per germline (reference sequence). CDR3 length equals 14 residues. The ends lost 5 bases at V and 4 bases at J; junction bases unmatched: 5. The CDR3 here is CASSPGTGIYGYTF. The CDR3 DNA is TGTGCCAGCAGTCCCGGGACAGGGATCTATGGCTACACCTTC.

This chain links TRBV5-1 with TRBJ2-3, with TRBD1 as a possible D gene (5 bases). Trimming took off 2 bases at V and 4 bases at J, with 11 bases between the two ends. The germline gives CDR1 SGHRS, CDR2 YFSETQ. The length of the CDR3 is 14 residues. Written as DNA, the CDR3 is TGCGCCAGCAGCTTAATGGGGCAGGCAGATACGCAGTATTTT. Translation gives CASSLMGQADTQYF.

This clone was seen only once. The rearrangement joins TRBV6-5 to TRBJ2-2; TRBD1 matches 7 bases. V gave up 0 bases and J gave up 4 bases; unmatched junction bases: 5. The CDR3 is 16 residues long. Germline lookup yields CDR1 MNHEY and CDR2 SVGAGI. CDR3 amino acids: CASSYSRPGGTGELFF. CDR3 nucleotides: TGTGCCAGCAGTTACTCGAGGCCAGGGGGCACCGGGGAGCTGTTTTTT.

The chain couples TRBV28 to TRBJ1-2, with 9 bases matching TRBD1. The CDR3 sequence is 13 residues long. The trim removed 7 bases at V and 6 bases at J, leaving 6 bases unmatched. Germline V gives CDR1 MDHEN, CDR2 SYDVKM. This CDR3 reads CASTNRGRDGYTF. The CDR3 DNA follows: TGTGCCAGCACCAACAGGGGGCGAGATGGCTACACCTTC.

The chain combines TRBV19 with TRBJ2-1; D perhaps matches TRBD2 (5 bases). The germline CDR1 and CDR2 sequences are LNHDA and SQIVND (reference sequence). Trimming pared 9 bases from V and 3 bases from J, leaving 18 bases between. The CDR3 totals 15 residues. CDR3 nucleotides: TGTGCCAGCAGCCCGGGGTTCGGAGGCTACAATGAGCAGTTCTTC. Its translation: CASSPGFGGYNEQFF.

The chain joins TRBV9 to TRBJ1-4, with 9 bases aligning to TRBD1. The V and J ends lost 3 bases and 4 bases, in that order; junction bases with no gene match: 7. Germline V lookup: CDR1 SGDLS, CDR2 YYNGEE. The CDR3 sequence is 16 residues long. In DNA, the CDR3 is TGTGCCAGCAGCGGTGGAGGGGACAGGGTTAATGAAAAACTGTTTTTT. Protein product: CASSGGGDRVNEKLFF.

This clone was found once. The rearrangement joins TRBV28 to TRBJ1-3; possible D gene TRBD1, 6 bases. The CDR3 has 14 residues. Germline CDR1 reads MDHEN; CDR2 reads SYDVKM. V dropped 5 bases and J dropped 5 bases, with 13 bases sitting between them. CDR3 nucleotides: TGTGCCAGCAGTCCACAGGGAATTCGAAACACCATATATTTT. Its translation is CASSPQGIRNTIYF.

The sample holds a few counts of this clone. The rearrangement joins TRBV27 to TRBJ1-6; D is possibly TRBD1 (6 bases). V lost 8 bases and J 8 bases, leaving 13 bases between the germline ends. This CDR3 is 13 amino acids long. Germline CDR1 MNHEY, CDR2 SMNVEV (reference sequence). The CDR3 loop is CASGRGPYSPLHF. The CDR3 DNA follows: TGTGCCAGCGGCAGGGGACCCTATTCACCCCTCCACTTT.

The chain uses TRBV9 and TRBJ1-1, with TRBD1 matching 11 bases. This CDR3 has 16 amino acids. Germline CDR1 SGDLS, CDR2 YYNGEE. The junction had 9 bases not matched to a gene; V was cut back by 4 bases and J by 4 bases. CDR3 protein: CASSPLIGTGGTEAFF. Written as DNA, the CDR3 is TGTGCCAGCAGCCCACTAATTGGGACAGGGGGCACTGAAGCTTTCTTT.

This chain joins TRBV7-9 and TRBJ1-1; D is uncertain. The V and J ends lost 9 bases and 4 bases respectively, with 15 bases between them. This CDR3 region has 13 residues. Germline assignment: CDR1 SEHNR and CDR2 FQNEAQ (reference sequence). This CDR3 is CARLGPPGTEAFF. The CDR3 DNA sequence: TGTGCCAGACTCGGCCCTCCGGGCACTGAAGCTTTCTTT.

The chain uses TRBV11-3 and TRBJ2-5; D possibly corresponds to TRBD2 (5 bases). Germline loops: CDR1 SGHNT, CDR2 YENEEA. This CDR3 has 14 amino acids. Trimming shortened V by 5 bases and J by 5 bases, and 15 bases separated the two germline ends. CDR3 DNA: TGTGCCAGCAGCCCCAGCCTACAGCGGGAGACCCAGTACTTC. Protein sequence: CASSPSLQRETQYF.